Following are 17 T cell receptor beta chains from one sample sequenced in a study of PD-L1 blockade in urothelial cancer. Some clones are missing from TCRdb's copy, which holds only in-frame ones; the method was immunoSEQ multiplex PCR. The sample has some 29,000 clones, about 89% seen once; the top ten hold under 3.5%. Sample: PBMCs, taken around atezolizumab (anti-PD-L1) treatment. These TCRs come from a man in his fifties or sixties with urothelial cancer.

This clone appeared a single time. This chain connects TRBV4-3 to TRBJ2-7; D call uncertain. This CDR3 has 13 residues. V was pared by 1 base and J by 6 bases, with 10 bases between. The V gene's germline CDR1 is LGHNA and CDR2 YSLEER. This CDR3 is CASSQVVGSEQYF. The DNA for the CDR3 is TGCGCCAGCAGCCAAGTCGTCGGGTCCGAGCAGTACTTC.

V is TRBV5-1 and J is TRBJ2-1; 10 bases match TRBD2. The CDR3 loop spans 15 amino acids. V dropped 3 bases and J dropped 4; count of bases not matched to a gene: 4. The germline CDR1 and CDR2 sequences are SGHRS and YFSETQ. CDR3 sequence: CASSSTSGRYNEQFF. DNA for the CDR3: TGCGCCAGCAGCTCGACTAGCGGGCGATACAATGAGCAGTTCTTC.

The chain combines TRBV14 with TRBJ2-1, with D possibly matching TRBD1 (6 bases). The germline V and J ends were trimmed by 1 base and 3 bases, with 13 bases remaining between them. This CDR3 has 16 amino acids. Germline CDR1 reads SGHDN; CDR2 reads FVKESK. The CDR3 is CASSQGRGTFYNEQFF. The CDR3 region has the DNA TGTGCCAGCAGCCAAGGCAGAGGGACATTCTACAATGAGCAGTTCTTC.

This clone occurred once. The chain uses TRBV5-4 and TRBJ2-3; D is undetermined. The V end was cut by 3 bases, the J end by 0 bases, with 5 bases between. The CDR3 extends over 13 amino acids. The germline gives CDR1 SGHNT, CDR2 YYREEE (reference sequence). For the CDR3, the DNA is TGTGCCAGCAGCTATCAGAGCACAGATACGCAGTATTTT. Residues: CASSYQSTDTQYF.

The chain links TRBV6-5 to TRBJ1-6; 8 bases align to TRBD1. CDR1 is MNHEY, CDR2 SVGAGI, per germline. This CDR3 contains 15 residues. V trimming: 5 bases; J trimming: 5 bases; junction bases outside the gene matches: 5. In DNA form, the CDR3 reads TGTGCCAGCAGTCCCCCGGGACAGGATAATTCACCCCTCCACTTT. Translated: CASSPPGQDNSPLHF.

CDR3: CASSRDRGRGTEAFF. CDR3 nucleotides: TGTGCCAGCAGCCGGGACAGGGGGCGCGGGACTGAAGCTTTCTTT. The chain carries TRBV14 and TRBJ1-1, with 12 bases identical to TRBD1. From germline, CDR1 is SGHDN and CDR2 FVKESK. J lost 5 bases, V lost 4 bases, and 5 bases had no gene match. The CDR3 runs to 15 residues.

This rearrangement joins TRBV5-8 to TRBJ1-1; D might be TRBD1 (6 bases). The V gene lost 1 base and the J gene lost 7 bases, with 11 bases spanning the gap. The germline CDR1 and CDR2 sequences are SGHTS and YDEGEE. The CDR3 loop spans 13 amino acids. The CDR3, as DNA: TGTGCCAGCAGCTTGACAGGGACTATTGAAGCTTTCTTT. Protein: CASSLTGTIEAFF.

The chain has TRBV7-6 and TRBJ2-2; 7 nucleotides line up with TRBD2. The CDR3 runs 18 residues. The ends lost 6 bases at V and 5 bases at J; junction bases unmatched: 18. Germline loops: CDR1 SGHVS, CDR2 FNYEAQ. The CDR3 protein is CASSLGGLSPRWTGELFF. The DNA for the CDR3 is TGTGCCAGCAGTCTTGGGGGACTAAGCCCAAGATGGACCGGGGAGCTGTTTTTT.

The chain carries TRBV10-3 and TRBJ1-1; 8 bases are shared with TRBD1. This CDR3 is built from 16 residues. Germline CDR1 reads ENHRY; CDR2 reads SYGVKD. Trimming at V came to 0 bases and at J to 4 bases, leaving 7 bases not matched to a gene. CDR3 in amino acids: CAISESRDRGSTEAFF. The CDR3 DNA reads TGTGCCATCAGTGAGTCGCGAGACAGGGGAAGCACTGAAGCTTTCTTT.

The rearrangement links TRBV25-1 to TRBJ2-5; possibly TRBD2 for D (6 bases). The CDR3 covers 15 residues. Germline V gene sequence: CDR1 MGHDK, CDR2 SYGVNS. Deletions cut 4 bases from V and 1 base from J, with 13 bases between. The CDR3 protein is CASSGPTGSQETQYF. The CDR3, as DNA: TGTGCCAGCAGTGGCCCCACCGGGAGCCAAGAGACCCAGTACTTC.

The rearrangement uses TRBV19 and TRBJ2-1; TRBD2 matches at 10 bases. Per the germline V gene, CDR1 is LNHDA and CDR2 is SQIVND (reference sequence). The J segment lost 0 bases and the V segment lost 5 bases, leaving 13 bases of the junction unmatched. The CDR3 has 19 residues. CDR3: CASSWRGLAGEYSYNEQFF. CDR3 in DNA: TGTGCCAGTAGTTGGAGGGGCCTAGCGGGAGAGTACTCCTACAATGAGCAGTTCTTC.

This sequence joins TRBV12-5 and TRBJ1-4; 8 nucleotides line up with TRBD1. With V trimmed by 4 bases and J by 2 bases, 0 bases remained unmatched. The CDR3 is 14 residues long. The germline V gene encodes CDR1 LGHNT and CDR2 FRNRAP. The CDR3 DNA is TGTGCTAGTGGTTGGACAGGGACTAATGAAAAACTGTTTTTT. Translating it yields CASGWTGTNEKLFF.

CDR3: CASSLIGGSGANVLTF. CDR3 bases: TGTGCCAGCAGTTTAATTGGCGGGTCTGGGGCCAACGTCCTGACTTTC. The genes are TRBV27 and TRBJ2-6; TRBD2 is a possible D gene (5 bases). This CDR3 is built from 16 residues. Germline V gene lookup returns CDR1 MNHEY and CDR2 SMNVEV (reference sequence). The V and J ends lost 2 bases and 1 base respectively, with 9 bases between them.

The chain has TRBV5-1 and TRBJ1-6; 10 bases match TRBD1. CDR3 length: 17 residues. Per germline, CDR1 SGHRS and CDR2 YFSETQ. The V segment lost 0 bases and the J segment 7 bases; nucleotides outside the gene matches: 7. CDR3 protein: CASSLGPPGQGNSPLHF. The CDR3 DNA reads as TGCGCCAGCAGCTTGGGACCCCCGGGACAGGGGAATTCACCCCTCCACTTT.

V gene TRBV28 combines with J gene TRBJ2-3, with 8 bases fitting TRBD2. This CDR3 has 15 amino acids. Germline assignment: CDR1 MDHEN and CDR2 SYDVKM. J was trimmed by 3 bases and V by 5 bases; bases with no gene match: 7. DNA of the CDR3: TGTGCCAGCAGTCGACCTAGCGGGCCGACAGATACGCAGTATTTT. Its translation: CASSRPSGPTDTQYF.

The rearrangement joins TRBV9 to TRBJ2-2, with TRBD2 identical over 7 bases. Germline CDR1 reads SGDLS; CDR2 reads YYNGEE. The CDR3 is 15 amino acids. V lost 4 bases to trimming and J lost 2 bases; unmatched junction nucleotides: 5. DNA of the CDR3: TGTGCCAGCAGCCTAGCGGTTCAAAACACCGGGGAGCTGTTTTTT. Translation gives CASSLAVQNTGELFF.

The chain recombines TRBV27 with TRBJ2-2; maybe TRBD1 (6 bases). This CDR3 comprises 15 residues. Germline lookup yields CDR1 MNHEY and CDR2 SMNVEV (reference sequence). Trimming removed 3 bases at V and 7 bases at J, with 15 bases between. CDR3 in DNA: TGTGCCAGCAGTTTTGTGGCAGGGGTCAGCGGGGAGCTGTTTTTT. Translated: CASSFVAGVSGELFF.